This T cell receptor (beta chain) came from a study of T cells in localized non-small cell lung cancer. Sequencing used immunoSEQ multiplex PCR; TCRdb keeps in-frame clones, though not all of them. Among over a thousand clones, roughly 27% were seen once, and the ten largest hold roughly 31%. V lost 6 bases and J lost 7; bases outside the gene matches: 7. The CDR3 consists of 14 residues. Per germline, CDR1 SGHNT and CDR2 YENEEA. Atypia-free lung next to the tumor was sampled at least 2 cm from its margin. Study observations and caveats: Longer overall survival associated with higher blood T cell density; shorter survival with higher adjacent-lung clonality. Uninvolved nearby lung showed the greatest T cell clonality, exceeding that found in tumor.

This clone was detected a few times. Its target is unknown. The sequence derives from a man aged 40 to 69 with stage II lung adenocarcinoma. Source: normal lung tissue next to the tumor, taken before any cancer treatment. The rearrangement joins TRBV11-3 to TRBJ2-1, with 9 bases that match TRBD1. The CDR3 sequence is CASSPGTGTNEQFF. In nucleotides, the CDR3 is TGTGCCAGCAGTCCCGGGACAGGGACGAATGAGCAGTTCTTC. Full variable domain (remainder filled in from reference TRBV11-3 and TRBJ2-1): EAGVVQSPRYKIIEKKQPVAFWCNPISGHNTLYWYLQNLGQGPELLIRYENEEAVDDSQLPKDRFSAERLKGVDSTLKIQPAELGDSAVYLCASSPGTGTNEQFFGPGTRLTVL.